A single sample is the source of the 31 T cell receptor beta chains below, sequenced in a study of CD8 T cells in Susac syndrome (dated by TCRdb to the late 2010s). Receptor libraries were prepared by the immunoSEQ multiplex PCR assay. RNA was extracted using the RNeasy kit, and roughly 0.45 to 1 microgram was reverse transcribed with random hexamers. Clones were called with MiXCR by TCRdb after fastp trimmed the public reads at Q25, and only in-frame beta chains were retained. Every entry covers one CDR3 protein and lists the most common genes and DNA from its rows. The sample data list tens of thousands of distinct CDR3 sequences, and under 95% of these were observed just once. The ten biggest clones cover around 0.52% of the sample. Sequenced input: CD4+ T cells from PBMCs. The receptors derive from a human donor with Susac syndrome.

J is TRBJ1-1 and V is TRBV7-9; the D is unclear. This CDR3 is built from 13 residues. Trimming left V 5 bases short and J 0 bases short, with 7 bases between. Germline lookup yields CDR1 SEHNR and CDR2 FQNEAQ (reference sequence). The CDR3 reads CASSELLNTEAFF. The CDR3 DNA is TGTGCCAGCAGCGAACTATTGAACACTGAAGCTTTCTTT.

The CDR3 spells CASSLDFTYGYTF. Written as DNA, the CDR3 is TGCGCCAGCAGCTTGGACTTTACGTATGGCTACACCTTC. The chain is built from TRBV5-1 and TRBJ1-2; no firm D call. CDR1 is SGHRS and CDR2 is YFSETQ in the germline V gene. Trimming removed 0 bases from V and 5 bases from J, with 8 bases in between. This CDR3 has 13 residues.

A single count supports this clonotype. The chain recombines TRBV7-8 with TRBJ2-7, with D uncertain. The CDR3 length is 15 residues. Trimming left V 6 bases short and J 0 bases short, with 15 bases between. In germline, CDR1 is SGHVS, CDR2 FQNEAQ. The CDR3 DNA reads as TGTGCCAGCAGAAACCCTGGGCCGAGCTCCTACGAGCAGTACTTC. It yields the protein CASRNPGPSSYEQYF.

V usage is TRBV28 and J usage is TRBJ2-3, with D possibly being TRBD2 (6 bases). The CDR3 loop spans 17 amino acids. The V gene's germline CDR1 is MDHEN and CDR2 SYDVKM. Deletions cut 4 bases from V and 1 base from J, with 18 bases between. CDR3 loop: CASSSPRREVGTDTQYF. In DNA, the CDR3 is TGTGCCAGCAGTTCCCCCCGAAGGGAGGTTGGCACAGATACGCAGTATTTT.

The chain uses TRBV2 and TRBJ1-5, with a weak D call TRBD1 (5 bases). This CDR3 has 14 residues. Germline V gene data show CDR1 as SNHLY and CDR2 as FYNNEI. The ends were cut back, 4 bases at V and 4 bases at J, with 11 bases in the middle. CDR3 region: CASSVGRRNQPQHF. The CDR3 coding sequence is TGTGCCAGCAGTGTGGGACGCCGGAATCAGCCCCAGCATTTT.

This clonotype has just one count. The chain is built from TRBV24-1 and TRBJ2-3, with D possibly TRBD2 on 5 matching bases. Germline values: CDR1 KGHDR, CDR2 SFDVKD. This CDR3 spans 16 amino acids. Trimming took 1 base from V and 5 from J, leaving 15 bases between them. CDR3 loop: CATSDFSGMEGDTQYF. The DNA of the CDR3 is TGTGCCACCAGTGATTTTTCGGGGATGGAAGGAGATACGCAGTATTTT.

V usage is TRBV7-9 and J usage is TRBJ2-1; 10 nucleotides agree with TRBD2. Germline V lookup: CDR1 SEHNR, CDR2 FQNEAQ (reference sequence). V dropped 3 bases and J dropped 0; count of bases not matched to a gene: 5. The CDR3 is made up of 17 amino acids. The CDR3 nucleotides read TGTGCCAGCAGCTTTGGACTAGCGGAGAGCTCCTACAATGAGCAGTTCTTC. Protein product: CASSFGLAESSYNEQFF.

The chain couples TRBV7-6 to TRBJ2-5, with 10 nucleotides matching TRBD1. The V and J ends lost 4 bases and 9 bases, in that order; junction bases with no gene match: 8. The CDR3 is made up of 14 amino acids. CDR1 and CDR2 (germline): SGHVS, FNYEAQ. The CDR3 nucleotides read TGTGCCAGCAGCTATGCCGGACAGGGGGAGTCCCAGTACTTC. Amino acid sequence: CASSYAGQGESQYF.

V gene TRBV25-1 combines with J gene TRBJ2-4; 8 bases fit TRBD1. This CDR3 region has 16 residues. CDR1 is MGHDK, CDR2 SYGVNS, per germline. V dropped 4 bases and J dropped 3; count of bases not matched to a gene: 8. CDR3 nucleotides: TGTGCCAGCAGTGGGCCGGGACAGGCCTTCAAAAACATTCAGTACTTC. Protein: CASSGPGQAFKNIQYF.

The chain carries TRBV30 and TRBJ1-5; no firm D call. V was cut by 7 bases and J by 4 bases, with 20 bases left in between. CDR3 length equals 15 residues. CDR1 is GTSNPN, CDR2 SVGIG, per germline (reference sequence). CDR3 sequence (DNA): TGTGCCTACACAAGGAGCGGGCTTGGGAATCAGCCCCAGCATTTT. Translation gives CAYTRSGLGNQPQHF.

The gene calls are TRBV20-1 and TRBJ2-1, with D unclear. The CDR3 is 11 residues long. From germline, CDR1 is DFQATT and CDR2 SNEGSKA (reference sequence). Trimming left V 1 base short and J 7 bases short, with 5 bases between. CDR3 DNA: TGCAGTGCTAGAGCGGAAAATGAGCAGTTCTTC. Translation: CSARAENEQFF.

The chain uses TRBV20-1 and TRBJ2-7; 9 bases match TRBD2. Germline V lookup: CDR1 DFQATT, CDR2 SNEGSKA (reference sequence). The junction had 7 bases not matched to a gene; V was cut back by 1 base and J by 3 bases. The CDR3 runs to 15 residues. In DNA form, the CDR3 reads TGCAGTGCTAGAGGGGAGAGGACTAGCGTCTACGAGCAGTACTTC. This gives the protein CSARGERTSVYEQYF.

The CDR3 loop is CATSRSGDRATDTQYF. The CDR3 DNA reads TGTGCCACCAGCAGAAGCGGGGACAGGGCCACAGATACGCAGTATTTT. The V and J genes are TRBV15 and TRBJ2-3; 9 bases match TRBD1. Germline CDR1 and CDR2: LNHNV and YYDKDF (reference sequence). The J segment lost 2 bases and the V segment lost 2 bases, leaving 5 bases of the junction unmatched. This CDR3 comprises 16 residues.

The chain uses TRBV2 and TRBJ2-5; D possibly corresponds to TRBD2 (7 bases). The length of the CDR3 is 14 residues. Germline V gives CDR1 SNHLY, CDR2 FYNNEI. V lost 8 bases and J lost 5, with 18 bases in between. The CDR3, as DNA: TGTGCCAGCCTCGAAGGGGGGGCAGGGGAGACCCAGTACTTC. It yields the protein CASLEGGAGETQYF.

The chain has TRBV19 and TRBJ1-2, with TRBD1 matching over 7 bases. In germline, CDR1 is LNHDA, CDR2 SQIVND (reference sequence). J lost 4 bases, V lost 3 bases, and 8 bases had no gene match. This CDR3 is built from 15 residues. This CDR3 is CASSIFAQGGYGYTF. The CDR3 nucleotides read TGTGCCAGTAGTATCTTCGCCCAGGGGGGCTATGGCTACACCTTC.

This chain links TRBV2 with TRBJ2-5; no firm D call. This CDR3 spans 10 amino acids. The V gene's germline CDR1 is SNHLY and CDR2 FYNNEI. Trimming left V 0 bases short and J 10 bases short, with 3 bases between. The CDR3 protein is CASSEAGQYF. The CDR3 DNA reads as TGTGCCAGCAGTGAAGCGGGCCAGTACTTC.

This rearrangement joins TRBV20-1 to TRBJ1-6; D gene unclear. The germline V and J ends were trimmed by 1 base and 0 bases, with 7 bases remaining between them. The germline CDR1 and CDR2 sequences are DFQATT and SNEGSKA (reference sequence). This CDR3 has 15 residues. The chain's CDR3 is CSARVGSSYNSPLHF. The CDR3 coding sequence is TGCAGTGCTAGAGTAGGGAGCTCCTATAATTCACCCCTCCACTTT.

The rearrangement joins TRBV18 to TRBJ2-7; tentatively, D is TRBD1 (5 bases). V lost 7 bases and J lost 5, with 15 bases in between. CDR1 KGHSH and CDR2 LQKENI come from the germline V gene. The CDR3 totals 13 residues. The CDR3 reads CASFSTEFDEQYF. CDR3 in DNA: TGTGCCAGCTTTTCGACAGAATTCGACGAGCAGTACTTC.

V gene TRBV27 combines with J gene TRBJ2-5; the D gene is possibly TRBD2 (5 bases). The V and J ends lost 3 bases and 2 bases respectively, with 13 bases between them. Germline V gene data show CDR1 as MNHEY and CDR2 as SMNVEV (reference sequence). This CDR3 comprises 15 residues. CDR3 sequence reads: CASSFMGRSQETQYF. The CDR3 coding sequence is TGTGCCAGCAGTTTCATGGGGAGATCGCAAGAGACCCAGTACTTC.

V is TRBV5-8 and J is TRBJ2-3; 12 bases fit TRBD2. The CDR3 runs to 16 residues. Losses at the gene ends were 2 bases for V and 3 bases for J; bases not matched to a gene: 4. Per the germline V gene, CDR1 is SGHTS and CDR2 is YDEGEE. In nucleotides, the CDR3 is TGTGCCAGCAGCTTAAGACTAGCGGGGGCAACAGATACGCAGTATTTT. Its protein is CASSLRLAGATDTQYF.

CDR3: CSVDQGNQPQHF. The CDR3 bases are TGCAGCGTTGATCAGGGGAATCAGCCCCAGCATTTT. The gene calls are TRBV29-1 and TRBJ1-5; a weak D match, TRBD1 (6 bases). V lost 3 bases and J 4 bases, leaving 7 bases between the germline ends. Germline V lookup: CDR1 SQVTM, CDR2 ANQGSEA. The CDR3 has 12 amino acids. Variable domain in full (rest from reference TRBV29-1 and TRBJ1-5): SAVISQKPSRDICQRGTSLTIQCQVDSQVTMMFWYRQQPGQSLTLIATANQGSEATYESGFVIDKFPISRPNLTFSTLTVSNMSPEDSSIYLCSVDQGNQPQHFGDGTRLSIL.

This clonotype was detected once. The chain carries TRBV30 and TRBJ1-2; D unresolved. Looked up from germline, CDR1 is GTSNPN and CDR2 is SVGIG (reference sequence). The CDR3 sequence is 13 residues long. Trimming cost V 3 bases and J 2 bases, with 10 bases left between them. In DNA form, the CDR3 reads TGTGCCTGGAGCCCCTCCGGCAACTATGGCTACACCTTC. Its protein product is CAWSPSGNYGYTF.

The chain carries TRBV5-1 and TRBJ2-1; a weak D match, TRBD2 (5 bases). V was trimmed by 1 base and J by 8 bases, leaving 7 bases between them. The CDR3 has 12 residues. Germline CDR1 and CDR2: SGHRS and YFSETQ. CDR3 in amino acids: CASSLSGDEQFF. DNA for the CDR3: TGCGCCAGCAGCTTGTCCGGGGATGAGCAGTTCTTC.

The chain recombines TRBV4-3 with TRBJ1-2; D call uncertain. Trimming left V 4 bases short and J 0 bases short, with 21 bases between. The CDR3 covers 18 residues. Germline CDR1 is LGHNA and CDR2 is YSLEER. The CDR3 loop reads CASSRYILTTKSNYGYTF. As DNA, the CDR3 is TGCGCCAGCAGCCGATACATCTTGACAACCAAATCTAACTATGGCTACACCTTC.

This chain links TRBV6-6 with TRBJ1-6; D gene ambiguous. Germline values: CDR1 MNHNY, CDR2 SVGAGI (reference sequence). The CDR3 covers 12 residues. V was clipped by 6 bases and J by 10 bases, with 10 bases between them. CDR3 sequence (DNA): TGTGCCAGCAGGTCCTCCTTGTCACCCCTCCACTTT. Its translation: CASRSSLSPLHF.

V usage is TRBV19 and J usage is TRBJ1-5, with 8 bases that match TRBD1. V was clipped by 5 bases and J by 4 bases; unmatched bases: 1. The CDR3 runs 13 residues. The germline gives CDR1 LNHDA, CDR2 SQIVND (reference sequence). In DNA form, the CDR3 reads TGTGCCAGTAGTCGACAGGGGAATCAGCCCCAGCATTTT. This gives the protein CASSRQGNQPQHF.

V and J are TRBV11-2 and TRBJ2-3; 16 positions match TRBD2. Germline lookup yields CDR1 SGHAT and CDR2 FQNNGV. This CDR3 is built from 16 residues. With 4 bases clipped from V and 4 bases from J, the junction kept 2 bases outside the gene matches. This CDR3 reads CASSSGLAGGSDTQYF. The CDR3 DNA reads TGTGCCAGCAGCTCGGGACTAGCGGGAGGGTCAGATACGCAGTATTTT. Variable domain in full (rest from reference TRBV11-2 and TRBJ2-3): EAGVAQSPRYKIIEKRQSVAFWCNPISGHATLYWYQQILGQGPKLLIQFQNNGVVDDSQLPKDRFSAERLKGVDSTLKIQPAKLEDSAVYLCASSSGLAGGSDTQYFGPGTRLTVL.

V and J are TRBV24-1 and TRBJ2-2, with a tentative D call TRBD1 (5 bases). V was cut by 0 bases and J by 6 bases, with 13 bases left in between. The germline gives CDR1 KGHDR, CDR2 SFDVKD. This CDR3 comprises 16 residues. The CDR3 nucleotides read TGTGCCACCAGTGATTTGGGGGCGGCCGCGGCCGGGGAGCTGTTTTTT. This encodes CATSDLGAAAAGELFF.

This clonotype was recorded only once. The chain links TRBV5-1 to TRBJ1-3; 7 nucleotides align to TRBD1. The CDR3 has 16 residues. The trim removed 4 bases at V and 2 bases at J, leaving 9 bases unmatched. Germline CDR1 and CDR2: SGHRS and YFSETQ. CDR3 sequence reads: CASSQRTGGAGNTIYF. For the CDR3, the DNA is TGCGCCAGCAGCCAACGGACAGGAGGCGCTGGAAACACCATATATTTT. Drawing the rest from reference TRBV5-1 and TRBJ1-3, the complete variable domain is KAGVTQTPRYLIKTRGQQVTLSCSPISGHRSVSWYQQTPGQGLQFLFEYFSETQRNKGNFPGRFSGRQFSNSRSEMNVSTLELGDSALYLCASSQRTGGAGNTIYFGEGSWLTVV.

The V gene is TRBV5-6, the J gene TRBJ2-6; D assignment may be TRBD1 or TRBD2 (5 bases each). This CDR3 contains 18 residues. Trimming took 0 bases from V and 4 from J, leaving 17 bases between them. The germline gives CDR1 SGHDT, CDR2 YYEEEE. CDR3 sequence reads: CASSLVGGPTGGANVLTF. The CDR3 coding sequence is TGTGCCAGCAGCTTGGTTGGGGGACCAACGGGAGGGGCCAACGTCCTGACTTTC.

The CDR3 nucleotides read TGTGCCAGCAGTGTAGGGACTAGCGAATACAATGAGCAGTTCTTC. Translated, it gives CASSVGTSEYNEQFF. The chain is built from TRBV6-1 and TRBJ2-1; 10 bases fit TRBD2. The CDR3 extends over 15 amino acids. The trim removed 4 bases at V and 4 bases at J, leaving 4 bases unmatched. Germline-derived CDR1 and CDR2 are MNHNS and SASEGT.